This T cell receptor beta chain was captured by sequencing in a study of blood T cell repertoires in COVID-19. Study-wide context: Some COVID-19 samples were acute and others convalescent; all came from the United States, Italy and Spain.

The authors' processing: Estimation of nucleated cell counts relied on the amplification of reference gene primers. Profiling relied on immunoSEQ multiplex PCR, and the TCRdb table lists in-frame clones only, not all of them. That table supplies the V and J calls and clone size; D and trimming were determined from the DNA. This sample yields 250,000 to 400,000 clones, of which 90% are seen a single time; about 2.4% belongs to the top ten. The ends were cut back, 2 bases at V and 4 bases at J, with 6 bases in the middle. Germline CDR1 and CDR2: SGHRS and YFSETQ. The CDR3 is 12 residues long. The receptor was isolated from a man in his 60s who had recovered from COVID-19. The genes are TRBV5-1 and TRBJ2-5; D is unclear. Sequencing input: PBMCs or T cells enriched from blood (not recorded which). The CDR3 bases are TGCGCCAGCAGCTTCCCCGGAGAGACCCAGTACTTC. This sequence encodes CASSFPGETQYF.